A single sample is the source of the 18 T cell receptor beta chains below, sequenced in a study of CD8+CD57+ T cells in acquired aplastic anemia. TCR beta VDJ and CDR3 were profiled, and genomic DNA was the template. TCRdb redid the calling of the reads with MiXCR, one entry per CDR3 protein. The table has approximately 380,000 distinct CDR3 sequences, about 70% seen once. Source material: sorted CD4+, CD8+, or CD8+CD57+ T cells (not recorded which) from PBMCs. These receptors were taken from a human donor in good health, serving as a control.

This clonotype was counted a single time. The gene calls are TRBV11-1 and TRBJ2-1; 7 bases line up with TRBD2. This CDR3 is built from 14 residues. The V and J ends lost 7 bases and 3 bases, in that order; junction bases with no gene match: 6. Germline CDR1 is SGHAT and CDR2 is FQDESV (reference sequence). CDR3 protein: CASIRGGDYNEQFF. DNA of the CDR3: TGTGCCAGCATTAGGGGAGGGGACTACAATGAGCAGTTCTTC. The full variable domain, completed using reference TRBV11-1 and TRBJ2-1, is EAEVAQSPRYKITEKSQAVAFWCDPISGHATLYWYRQILGQGPELLVQFQDESVVDDSQLPKDRFSAERLKGVDSTLKIQPAELGDSAMYLCASIRGGDYNEQFFGPGTRLTVL.

The CDR3 nucleotides read TGTGCCAGTAGTATAACCTACAGAGGGGTAACGACCGAGCATTTT. Translated: CASSITYRGVTTEHF. The J gene is TRBJ1-5, the V gene TRBV19, with D possibly being TRBD1 (5 bases). This CDR3 is built from 15 residues. The germline V gene encodes CDR1 LNHDA and CDR2 SQIVND (reference sequence). Trimming stripped 2 bases from V and 14 bases from J, with 22 bases between.

The CDR3 region has the DNA TGTGCCAGCAGCTTAAGGCAGAGCTGCGGGACTAACACCTACGAGCAGTACTTC. This translates into CASSLRQSCGTNTYEQYF. The rearrangement links TRBV7-2 to TRBJ2-7; 7 bases are shared with TRBD2. V lost 2 bases and J lost 2; bases outside the gene matches: 15. The germline gives CDR1 SGHTA, CDR2 FQGNSA. This CDR3 region has 18 residues.

About this clonotype itself: This CDR3 is missing its conserved last phenylalanine or tryptophan, likely due to a read error. Because the CDR3's place on the DNA is in doubt, the DNA is left out and the CDR3 is given as listed by TCRdb. This rearrangement joins TRBV7-9 to TRBJ1-5; the table's TRBD1 call for D was not verified on the DNA. The CDR3 is 11 amino acids long, termini counted. From germline, CDR1 is SEHNR and CDR2 FQNEAQ (reference sequence). The CDR3 loop is CASSVTQGKDI.

Worth noting for this clonotype: One end of the junction varies from germline; a read error may be responsible. The chain has TRBV12-3 or TRBV12-4 and TRBJ1-2; 8 bases line up with TRBD1. There are 12 residues in the CDR3. The CDR3 sequence: CAISLDREFDTF. CDR3 nucleotide sequence: TGTGCCATCAGTTTGGACAGGGAGTTTGACACCTTC.

With respect to this clonotype: One end of the junction varies from germline; a read error may be responsible. The chain links TRBV5-1 to TRBJ1-2; no firm D call. Germline V gene lookup returns CDR1 SGHRS and CDR2 YFSETQ. This CDR3 comprises 15 residues. The CDR3 is CASSPPRLARYGYTF. CDR3 DNA: TGTGCCAGCAGCCCCCCTCGACTGGCCCGTTATGGCTACACCTTC. The variable domain in full, with the rest retrieved from reference TRBV5-1 and TRBJ1-2, is KAGVTQTPRYLIKTRGQQVTLSCSPISGHRSVSWYQQTPGQGLQFLFEYFSETQRNKGNFPGRFSGRQFSNSRSEMNVSTLELGDSALYLCASSPPRLARYGYTFGSGTRLTVV.

In regard to this clonotype: The junction differs from germline at one of its ends, possibly a read error. V gene TRBV7-9 combines with J gene TRBJ1-4; D might be TRBD1 (6 bases). Per germline, CDR1 SEHNR and CDR2 FQNEAQ (reference sequence). The CDR3 covers 15 residues. CDR3 bases: TGCGCCAGCACGGGGACGGGGGCCTGTGATGAAAACCAGTTTTTT. Translated: CASTGTGACDENQFF. Full variable domain (missing parts from reference TRBV7-9 and TRBJ1-4): DTGVSQNPRHKITKRGQNVTFRCDPISEHNRLYWYRQTLGQGPEFLTYFQNEAQLEKSRLLSDRFSAERPKGSFSTLEIQRTEQGDSAMYLCASTGTGACDENQFFGSGTQLSVL.

This clonotype was seen a few times. The conserved final phenylalanine or tryptophan is absent from the CDR3, which likely points to a read error. J is TRBJ1-3 and V is TRBV5-4; 8 bases are shared with TRBD1. Germline lookup yields CDR1 SGHNT and CDR2 YYREEE (reference sequence). V gave up 1 base and J gave up 1 base; unmatched junction bases: 4. This CDR3 has 16 residues. CDR3 protein: CASSLNTGGSGNTIYL. Written as DNA, the CDR3 is TGTGCCAGCAGCTTGAATACAGGGGGATCTGGAAACACCATATATCTT.

This clonotype was seen at least ten times. This chain uses TRBV9 with TRBJ2-1, with a tentative D call TRBD2 (5 bases). Germline loops: CDR1 SGDLS, CDR2 YYNGEE. The CDR3 is 15 residues long. The V end lost 0 bases, the J end lost 2 bases, and 9 bases lay between the germline ends. CDR3 nucleotide sequence: TGTGCCAGCAGCGTAGCTAGCAGAGCCTACAATGAGCAGTTCTTC. This translates into CASSVASRAYNEQFF.

The chain uses TRBV19 and TRBJ1-2; 9 bases match TRBD1. Germline CDR1 is LNHDA and CDR2 is SQIVND (reference sequence). The CDR3 length is 17 residues. Trimming cost V 0 bases and J 1 base; bases outside gene matches: 6. The CDR3 is CASSIDAGQGLNYGYTF. The CDR3, as DNA: TGTGCCAGTAGTATAGACGCGGGACAGGGCCTTAACTATGGCTACACCTTC. Combining the CDR3 with reference TRBV19 and TRBJ1-2 gives the whole variable domain DGGITQSPKYLFRKEGQNVTLSCEQNLNHDAMYWYRQDPGQGLRLIYYSQIVNDFQKGDIAEGYSVSREKKESFPLTVTSAQKNPTAFYLCASSIDAGQGLNYGYTFGSGTRLTVV.

Regarding this clonotype: An end of the junction differs from the germline gene, which may be a read error. CDR3 loop: CASSLGASTYGQYF. The CDR3 DNA is TGTGCCAGCAGCTTAGGGGCCAGCACCTACGGGCAGTACTTC. This rearrangement joins TRBV14 to TRBJ2-7; the D gene is possibly TRBD1 (5 bases). The CDR3 runs to 14 residues. Germline V gene data show CDR1 as SGHDN and CDR2 as FVKESK. The full variable domain, in which reference TRBV14 and TRBJ2-7 provide the parts outside the CDR3, is EAGVTQFPSHSVIEKGQTVTLRCDPISGHDNLYWYRRVMGKEIKFLLHFVKESKQDESGMPNNRFLAERTGGTYSTLKVQPAELEDSGVYFCASSLGASTYGQYFGPGTRLTVT.

This chain links TRBV9 with TRBJ2-2, with D possibly matching TRBD2 (6 bases). This CDR3 spans 18 amino acids. V shed 0 bases and J shed 2 bases, with 17 bases lying between them. Germline CDR1 reads SGDLS; CDR2 reads YYNGEE. The CDR3 is CASSVVDPGTHNTGELFF. CDR3 sequence (DNA): TGTGCCAGCAGCGTAGTAGACCCCGGGACTCATAACACCGGGGAGCTGTTTTTT.

Comment on this clonotype: The conserved final phenylalanine or tryptophan is absent from the CDR3, which likely points to a read error. Because the CDR3's place on the DNA is in doubt, the DNA is left out and the CDR3 is given as listed by TCRdb. The chain recombines TRBV9 with TRBJ2-1. The CDR3 is 12 residues long, counting both termini. The germline V gene has CDR1 SGDLS and CDR2 YYNGEE. CDR3: CASSLANTYELY.

Ten or more counts support this clonotype. The J gene is TRBJ2-4, the V gene TRBV15, with 7 bases fitting TRBD1. The germline V gene has CDR1 LNHNV and CDR2 YYDKDF (reference sequence). This CDR3 has 18 residues. Unmatched junction bases numbered 8, after V lost 0 bases and J lost 0 bases. The CDR3 spells CATSRDATGELAKNIQYF. In nucleotides, the CDR3 is TGTGCCACCAGCAGAGATGCTACAGGGGAACTAGCCAAAAACATTCAGTACTTC.

This clonotype occurred many times. The chain has TRBV3-1 and TRBJ2-7; the D gene is possibly TRBD2 (6 bases). V lost 1 base and J 3 bases, leaving 10 bases between the germline ends. CDR1 is LGHDT, CDR2 YNNKEL, per germline (reference sequence). The CDR3 totals 14 residues. The chain's CDR3 is CASSQGRGSYEQYF. Here the CDR3 DNA reads TGTGCCAGCAGCCAAGGACGGGGGAGCTACGAGCAGTACTTC.

This rearrangement joins TRBV5-1 to TRBJ2-1, with D unresolved. V lost 0 bases to trimming and J lost 4 bases, with 11 bases between them. The CDR3 covers 15 residues. Germline CDR1 is SGHRS and CDR2 is YFSETQ. The CDR3 sequence: CASSLAGQGYNEQFF. The CDR3 DNA sequence: TGCGCCAGCAGCTTGGCGGGTCAAGGTTACAATGAGCAGTTCTTC. Using reference TRBV5-1 and TRBJ2-1 for the parts outside the CDR3, the full variable domain is KAGVTQTPRYLIKTRGQQVTLSCSPISGHRSVSWYQQTPGQGLQFLFEYFSETQRNKGNFPGRFSGRQFSNSRSEMNVSTLELGDSALYLCASSLAGQGYNEQFFGPGTRLTVL.

CDR3 in amino acids: CASRPGSSGVAPLHF. CDR3 in DNA: TGTGCCAGCAGACCCGGGTCTAGCGGGGTAGCCCCCCTCCACTTT. V and J are TRBV7-9 and TRBJ1-6; unclear D gene. Germline CDR1 reads SEHNR; CDR2 reads FQNEAQ (reference sequence). The ends were cut back, 6 bases at V and 13 bases at J, with 22 bases in the middle. There are 15 residues in the CDR3. Supplemented by reference TRBV7-9 and TRBJ1-6, the full variable domain reads DTGVSQNPRHKITKRGQNVTFRCDPISEHNRLYWYRQTLGQGPEFLTYFQNEAQLEKSRLLSDRFSAERPKGSFSTLEIQRTEQGDSAMYLCASRPGSSGVAPLHFGNGTRLTVT.

This clonotype came up a few times. The rearrangement uses TRBV9 and TRBJ2-7; weak D call: TRBD2 (5 bases). Trimming cost V 3 bases and J 7 bases, with 14 bases left between them. The CDR3 contains 13 residues. CDR1 SGDLS and CDR2 YYNGEE come from the germline V gene. The CDR3 DNA is TGTGCCAGCAGCGCCTCTGACTCGGGGGAGCAGTACGTC. As protein: CASSASDSGEQYV.